This note documents a single TCR beta chain sequence. This clone's antigen is unknown. Base qualities were left out, and no much larger clone turns up one base away. The source of the sample is a study of T-cell memory formation after mild COVID-19 (dated by TCRdb to the early 2020s). At the level of the whole study: TCR sequence clusters from the two donors were largely donor specific. Longitudinal TCRalpha and TCRbeta repertoire sequencing tracked T-cell clones expanding and contracting after mild COVID-19 in a couple of donors. Two young, previously healthy adult volunteers made up the cohort, one male and one female. What the authors observed across the whole study: The study covered only a couple of mild cases, and larger cohorts including severe cases with pre-infection samples were considered necessary. The detection of some responding clones in pre-infection memory suggests that pre-existing cross-reactive memory T cells joined the SARS-CoV-2 response. Contracting CD4+ clones were found mainly in CM and EM memory subsets, while CD8+ clones were enriched in EMRA. SARS-CoV-2 specificity was not confirmed for the second-wave clones peaking on day 37. Clones that contracted from day 15 to 85 showed balanced CD4/CD8 phenotypes, whereas a second wave of clones that expanded from day 15 to 37 leaned towards CD4+.

The reads were generated on an Illumina NovaSeq 6000. TCRalpha and TCRbeta cDNA libraries were built by 5'RACE with constant-segment primers, adding sample barcodes and unique molecular identifiers. RNA was extracted from every sample with Trizol reagent. Amplification of the libraries took two PCR steps, and the second step added a second sample barcode plus Illumina TruSeq adapters. Sequencing of the libraries was done on an Illumina NovaSeq, producing 2 x 150 bp paired-end reads. The study's processing was this. Reads were demultiplexed and collapsed into UMI-guided consensus sequences with migec v1.2.7. With mixcr v2.1.11, UMI consensuses were aligned to TRA and TRB V and J templates and assembled into clonotypes. A clonotype was counted as expanded or contracted only when both edgeR and NoisET called the clonotype significant, with the noise models trained on biological replicates. For edgeR calls, a false discovery rate-adjusted p below 0.01 and a log2 fold-change threshold of 1 were applied. PCA with hierarchical clustering of max-normalized trajectories of the 1000 most abundant clonotypes was used as exploratory dynamics analysis. Each responding clone was given a CD4 or CD8 phenotype based on the CD4+ and CD8+ repertoires, which had been sequenced separately. The public reads were quality trimmed at Q25 with fastp and then assembled into clones with MiXCR by TCRdb, keeping productive beta chains. When rows share a CDR3 protein, they turn into one entry using the most common DNA and genes. These V and J calls are TCRdb output, not the study's own analysis. The table for this sample lists under 250,000 distinct CDR3 sequences; 15% to 17% of them were counted only once. The ten largest clones take up around 2.2% of the sample.

The CDR3 covers 15 residues, taking in both the cysteine and the phenylalanine. CDR3 DNA only is kept here, 45 bases in frame from base 1. At the junction V is shortened by 8 bases and J by 0 bases, with 16 bases in between. Reading the germline V gene (reference sequence) gives CDR1 SEHNR and CDR2 FQNEAQ. Ficoll-Paque density gradient centrifugation was used to isolate PBMCs. The chain links TRBV7-9 with TRBJ2-5; TRBD2 is a weak D gene call, 5 bases matching. The specimen was PBMCs or a T cell subset sorted from them (not recorded which). The clonotype originates from an adult woman who had mild COVID-19 (a few samples of this study predate the infection). The sample titles of this study are shuffled in the database, so cell type and time point are left out; the donor was told from shared clones. The DNA sequence is as follows: TGTGCCAGCGCCTCCCGTCGGGGATACCAAGAGACCCAGTACTTC. It translates as CASASRRGYQETQYF.